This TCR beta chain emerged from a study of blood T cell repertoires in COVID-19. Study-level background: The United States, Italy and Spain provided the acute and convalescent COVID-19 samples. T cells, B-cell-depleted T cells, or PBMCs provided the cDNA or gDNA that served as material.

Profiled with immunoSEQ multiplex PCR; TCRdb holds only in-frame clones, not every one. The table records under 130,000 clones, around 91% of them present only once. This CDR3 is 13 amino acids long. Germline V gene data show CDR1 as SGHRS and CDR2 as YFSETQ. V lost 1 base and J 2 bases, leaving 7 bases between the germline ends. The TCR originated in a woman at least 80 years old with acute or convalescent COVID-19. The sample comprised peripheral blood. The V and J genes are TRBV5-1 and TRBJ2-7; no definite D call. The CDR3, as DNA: TGCGCCAGCAGCTTGTTCCAAACCTACGAGCAGTACTTC. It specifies CASSLFQTYEQYF. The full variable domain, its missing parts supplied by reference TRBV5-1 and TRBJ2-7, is KAGVTQTPRYLIKTRGQQVTLSCSPISGHRSVSWYQQTPGQGLQFLFEYFSETQRNKGNFPGRFSGRQFSNSRSEMNVSTLELGDSALYLCASSLFQTYEQYFGPGTRLTVT.